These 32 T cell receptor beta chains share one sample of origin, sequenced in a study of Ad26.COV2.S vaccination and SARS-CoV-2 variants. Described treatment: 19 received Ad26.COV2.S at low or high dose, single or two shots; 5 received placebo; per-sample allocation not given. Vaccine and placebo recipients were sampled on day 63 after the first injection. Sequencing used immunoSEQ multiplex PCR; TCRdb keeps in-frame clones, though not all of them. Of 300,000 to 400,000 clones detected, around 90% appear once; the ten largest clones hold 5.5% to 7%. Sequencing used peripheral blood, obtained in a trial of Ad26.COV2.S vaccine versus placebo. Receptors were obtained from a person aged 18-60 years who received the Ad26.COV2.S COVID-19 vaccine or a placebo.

The CDR3: CASNQGTDTQYF. The CDR3 region has the DNA TGTGCCAGCAATCAGGGCACAGATACGCAGTATTTT. The chain is built from TRBV7-3 and TRBJ2-3; D is uncertain. This CDR3 is 12 amino acids long. V lost 7 bases and J lost 1, with 6 bases in between. Germline CDR1 reads SGHTA; CDR2 reads FQGTGA.

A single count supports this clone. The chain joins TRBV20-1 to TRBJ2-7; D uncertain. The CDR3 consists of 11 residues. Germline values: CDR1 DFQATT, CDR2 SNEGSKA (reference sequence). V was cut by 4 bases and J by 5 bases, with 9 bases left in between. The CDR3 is CSAIARNEQYF. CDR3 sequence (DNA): TGCAGTGCTATAGCCAGAAACGAGCAGTACTTC.

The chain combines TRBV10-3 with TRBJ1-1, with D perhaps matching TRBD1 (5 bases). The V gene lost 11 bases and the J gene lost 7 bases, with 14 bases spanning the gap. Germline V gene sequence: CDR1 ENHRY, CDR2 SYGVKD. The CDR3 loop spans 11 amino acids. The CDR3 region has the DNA TGTGCCGGGAAGACAGATAATGAAGCTTTCTTT. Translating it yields CAGKTDNEAFF.

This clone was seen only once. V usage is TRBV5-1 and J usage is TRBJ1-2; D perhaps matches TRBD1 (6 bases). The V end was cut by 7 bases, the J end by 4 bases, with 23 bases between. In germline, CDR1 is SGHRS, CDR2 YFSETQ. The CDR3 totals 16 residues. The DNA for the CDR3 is TGCGCCAGCGCGCCAGGAATCGGGGGCACGCCCTATGGCTACACCTTC. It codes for CASAPGIGGTPYGYTF.

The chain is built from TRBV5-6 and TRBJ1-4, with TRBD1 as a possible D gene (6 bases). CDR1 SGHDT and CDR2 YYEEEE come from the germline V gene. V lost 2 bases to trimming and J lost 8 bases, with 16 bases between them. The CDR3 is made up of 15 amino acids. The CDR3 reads CASSLEQGLSEKLFF. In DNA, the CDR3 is TGTGCCAGCAGCTTAGAACAGGGTCTCAGCGAAAAACTGTTTTTT.

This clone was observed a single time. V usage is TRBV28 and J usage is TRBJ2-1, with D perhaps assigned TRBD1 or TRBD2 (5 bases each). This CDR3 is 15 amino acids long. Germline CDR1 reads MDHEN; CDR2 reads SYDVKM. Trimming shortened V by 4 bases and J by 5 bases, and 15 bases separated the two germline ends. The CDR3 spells CASSSLWGPNNEQFF. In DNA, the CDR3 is TGTGCCAGCAGTTCCCTCTGGGGACCAAACAATGAGCAGTTCTTC.

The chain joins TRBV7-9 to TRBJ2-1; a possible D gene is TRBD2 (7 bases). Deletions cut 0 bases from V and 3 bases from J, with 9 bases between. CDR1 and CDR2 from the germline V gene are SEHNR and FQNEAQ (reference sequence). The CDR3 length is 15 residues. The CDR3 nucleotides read TGTGCCAGCAGCTTAGCGGGGGGGCTCTACAATGAGCAGTTCTTC. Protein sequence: CASSLAGGLYNEQFF.

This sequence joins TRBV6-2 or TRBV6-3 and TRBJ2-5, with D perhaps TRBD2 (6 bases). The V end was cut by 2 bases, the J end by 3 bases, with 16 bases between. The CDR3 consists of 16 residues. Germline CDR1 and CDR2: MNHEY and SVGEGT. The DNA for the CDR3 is TGTGCCAGCAGTTACCCCCCCGGGGAGGAGAAAGAGACCCAGTACTTC. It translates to CASSYPPGEEKETQYF.

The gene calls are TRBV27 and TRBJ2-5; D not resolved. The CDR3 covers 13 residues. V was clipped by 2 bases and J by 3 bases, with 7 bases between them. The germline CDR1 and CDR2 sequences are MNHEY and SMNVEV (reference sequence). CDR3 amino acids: CASSLGLKETQYF. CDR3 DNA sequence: TGTGCCAGCAGTTTAGGCCTGAAAGAGACCCAGTACTTC.

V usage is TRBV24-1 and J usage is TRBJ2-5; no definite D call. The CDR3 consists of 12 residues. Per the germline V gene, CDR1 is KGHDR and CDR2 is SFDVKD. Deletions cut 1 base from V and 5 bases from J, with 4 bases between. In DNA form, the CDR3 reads TGTGCCACCAGTGATTTCGGGGAGACCCAGTACTTC. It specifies CATSDFGETQYF.

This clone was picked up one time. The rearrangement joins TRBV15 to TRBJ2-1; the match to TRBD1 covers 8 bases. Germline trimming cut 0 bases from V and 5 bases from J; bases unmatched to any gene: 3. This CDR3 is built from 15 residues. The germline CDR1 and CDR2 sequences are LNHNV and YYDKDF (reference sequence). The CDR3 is CATSRETGVNNEQFF. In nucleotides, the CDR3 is TGTGCCACCAGCAGAGAGACAGGGGTTAACAATGAGCAGTTCTTC.

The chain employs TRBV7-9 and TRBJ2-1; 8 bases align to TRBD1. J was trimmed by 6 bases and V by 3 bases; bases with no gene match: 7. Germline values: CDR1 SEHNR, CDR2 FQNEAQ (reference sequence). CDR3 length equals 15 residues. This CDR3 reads CASSFLGTGLNEQFF. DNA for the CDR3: TGTGCCAGCAGCTTCCTCGGGACAGGACTCAATGAGCAGTTCTTC. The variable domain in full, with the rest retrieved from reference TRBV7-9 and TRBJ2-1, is DTGVSQNPRHKITKRGQNVTFRCDPISEHNRLYWYRQTLGQGPEFLTYFQNEAQLEKSRLLSDRFSAERPKGSFSTLEIQRTEQGDSAMYLCASSFLGTGLNEQFFGPGTRLTVL.

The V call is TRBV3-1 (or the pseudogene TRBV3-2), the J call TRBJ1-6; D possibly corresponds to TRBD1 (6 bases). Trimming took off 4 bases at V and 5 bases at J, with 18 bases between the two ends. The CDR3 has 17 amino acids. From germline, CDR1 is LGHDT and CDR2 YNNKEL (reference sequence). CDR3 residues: CASSRASGHPNNSPLHF. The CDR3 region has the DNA TGTGCCAGCAGCCGAGCCTCGGGACACCCAAATAATTCACCCCTCCACTTT.

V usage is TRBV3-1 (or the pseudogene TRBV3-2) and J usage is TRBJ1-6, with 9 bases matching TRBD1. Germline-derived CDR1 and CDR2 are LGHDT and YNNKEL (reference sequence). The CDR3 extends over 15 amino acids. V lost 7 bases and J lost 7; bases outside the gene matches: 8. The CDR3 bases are TGTGCCAGCACCCGACAGGGGGATAGGAATTCACCCCTCCACTTT. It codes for CASTRQGDRNSPLHF.

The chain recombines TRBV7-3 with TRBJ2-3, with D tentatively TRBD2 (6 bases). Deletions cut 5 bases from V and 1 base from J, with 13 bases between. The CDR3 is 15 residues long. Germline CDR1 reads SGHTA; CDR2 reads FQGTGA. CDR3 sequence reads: CASSPPGSGTDTQYF. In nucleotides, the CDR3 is TGTGCCAGCAGCCCCCCCGGGAGCGGCACAGATACGCAGTATTTT.

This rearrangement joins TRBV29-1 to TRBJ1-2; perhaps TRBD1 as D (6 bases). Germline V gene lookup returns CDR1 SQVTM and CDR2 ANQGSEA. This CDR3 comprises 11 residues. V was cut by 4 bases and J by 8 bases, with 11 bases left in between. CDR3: CSVADRGGYTF. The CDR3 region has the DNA TGCAGCGTTGCGGACAGAGGAGGCTACACCTTC.

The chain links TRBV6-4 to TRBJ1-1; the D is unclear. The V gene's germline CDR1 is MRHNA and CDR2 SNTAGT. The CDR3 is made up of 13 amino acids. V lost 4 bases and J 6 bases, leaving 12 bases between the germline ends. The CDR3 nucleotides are TGTGCCAGCAGTGGAGGGTCCAAGGCTGAAGCTTTCTTT. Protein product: CASSGGSKAEAFF.

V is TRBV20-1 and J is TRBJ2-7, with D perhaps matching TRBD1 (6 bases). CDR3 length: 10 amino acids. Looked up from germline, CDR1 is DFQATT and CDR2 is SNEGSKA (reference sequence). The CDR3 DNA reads TGCAGCGTGTCAAGGGGGGAGCAGTACTTC. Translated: CSVSRGEQYF.

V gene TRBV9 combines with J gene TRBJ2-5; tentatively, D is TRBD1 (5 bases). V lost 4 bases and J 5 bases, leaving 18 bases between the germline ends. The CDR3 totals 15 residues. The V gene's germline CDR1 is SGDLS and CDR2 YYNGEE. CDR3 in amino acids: CASSIQGMWKETQYF. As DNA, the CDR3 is TGTGCCAGCAGCATCCAGGGTATGTGGAAGGAGACCCAGTACTTC.

The CDR3 coding sequence is TGTGCCAGCAGCTTGCCCGGGACGGCGAATTCACCCCTCCACTTT. The encoded protein is CASSLPGTANSPLHF. This chain joins TRBV5-4 and TRBJ1-6, with TRBD1 as a possible D gene (5 bases). Germline-derived CDR1 and CDR2 are SGHNT and YYREEE (reference sequence). Trimming removed 1 base from V and 7 bases from J, with 12 bases in between. CDR3 length: 15 residues. Drawing the rest from reference TRBV5-4 and TRBJ1-6, the complete variable domain is ETGVTQSPTHLIKTRGQQVTLRCSSQSGHNTVSWYQQALGQGPQFIFQYYREEENGRGNFPPRFSGLQFPNYSSELNVNALELDDSALYLCASSLPGTANSPLHFGNGTRLTVT.

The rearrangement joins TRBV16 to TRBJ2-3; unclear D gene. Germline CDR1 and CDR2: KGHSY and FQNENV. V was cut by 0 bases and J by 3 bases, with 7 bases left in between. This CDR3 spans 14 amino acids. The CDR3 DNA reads TGTGCCAGCAGCCAATCCGGTGGAACAGATACGCAGTATTTT. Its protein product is CASSQSGGTDTQYF.

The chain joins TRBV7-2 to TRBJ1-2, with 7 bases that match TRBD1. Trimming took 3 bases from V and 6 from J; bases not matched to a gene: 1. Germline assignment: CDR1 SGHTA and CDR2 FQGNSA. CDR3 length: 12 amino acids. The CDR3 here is CASSLTGNGYTF. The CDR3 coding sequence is TGTGCCAGCAGCTTGACAGGGAATGGCTACACCTTC.

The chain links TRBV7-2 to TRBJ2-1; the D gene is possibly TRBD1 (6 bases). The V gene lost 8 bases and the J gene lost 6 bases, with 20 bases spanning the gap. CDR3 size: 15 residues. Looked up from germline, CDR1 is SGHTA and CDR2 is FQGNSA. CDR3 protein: CASPTGWGLGNEQFF. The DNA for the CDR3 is TGTGCCAGCCCTACGGGATGGGGGCTTGGCAATGAGCAGTTCTTC.

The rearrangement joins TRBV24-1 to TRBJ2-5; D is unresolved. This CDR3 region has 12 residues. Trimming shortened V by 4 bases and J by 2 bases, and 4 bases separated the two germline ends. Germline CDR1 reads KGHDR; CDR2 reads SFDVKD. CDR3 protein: CATSDRQETQYF. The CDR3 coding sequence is TGTGCCACCAGTGACCGACAAGAGACCCAGTACTTC.

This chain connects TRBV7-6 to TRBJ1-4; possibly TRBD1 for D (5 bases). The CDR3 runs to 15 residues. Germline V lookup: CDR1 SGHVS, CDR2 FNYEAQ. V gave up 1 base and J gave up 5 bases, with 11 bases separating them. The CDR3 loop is CASSLVAGLNEKLFF. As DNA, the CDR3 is TGTGCCAGCAGCTTAGTGGCAGGGCTGAATGAAAAACTGTTTTTT.

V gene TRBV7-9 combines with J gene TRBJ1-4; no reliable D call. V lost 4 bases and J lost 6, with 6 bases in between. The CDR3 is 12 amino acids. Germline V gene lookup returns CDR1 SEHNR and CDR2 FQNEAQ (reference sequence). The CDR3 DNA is TGTGCCAGCAGCTCCCTTTATGAAAAACTGTTTTTT. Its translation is CASSSLYEKLFF.

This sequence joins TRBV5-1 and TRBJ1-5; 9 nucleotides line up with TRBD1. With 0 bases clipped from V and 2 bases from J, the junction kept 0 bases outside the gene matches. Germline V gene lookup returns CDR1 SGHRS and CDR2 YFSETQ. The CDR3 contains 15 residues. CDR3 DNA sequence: TGCGCCAGCAGCTTGGGGGACAGGGGCAATCAGCCCCAGCATTTT. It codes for CASSLGDRGNQPQHF. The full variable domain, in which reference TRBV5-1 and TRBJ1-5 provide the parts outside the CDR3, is KAGVTQTPRYLIKTRGQQVTLSCSPISGHRSVSWYQQTPGQGLQFLFEYFSETQRNKGNFPGRFSGRQFSNSRSEMNVSTLELGDSALYLCASSLGDRGNQPQHFGDGTRLSIL.

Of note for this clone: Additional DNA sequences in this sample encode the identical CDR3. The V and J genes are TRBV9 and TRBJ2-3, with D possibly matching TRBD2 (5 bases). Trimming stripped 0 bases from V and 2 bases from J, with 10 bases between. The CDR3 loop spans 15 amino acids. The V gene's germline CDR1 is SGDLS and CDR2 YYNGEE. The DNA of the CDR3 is TGTGCCAGCAGCGTAGAAGGGCTAGCCACAGATACGCAGTATTTT. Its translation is CASSVEGLATDTQYF.

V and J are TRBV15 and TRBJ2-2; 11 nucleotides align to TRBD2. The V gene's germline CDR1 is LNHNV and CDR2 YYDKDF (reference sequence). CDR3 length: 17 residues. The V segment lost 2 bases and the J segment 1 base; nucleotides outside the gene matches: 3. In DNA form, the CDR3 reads TGTGCCACCAGCAGAAATGGACTAGCGGGGAACACCGGGGAGCTGTTTTTT. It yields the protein CATSRNGLAGNTGELFF.

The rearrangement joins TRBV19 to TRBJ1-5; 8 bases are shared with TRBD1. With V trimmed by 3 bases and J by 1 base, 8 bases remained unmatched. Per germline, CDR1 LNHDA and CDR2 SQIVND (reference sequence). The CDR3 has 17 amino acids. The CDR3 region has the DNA TGTGCCAGTAGTATGTGGCCAGGGGGCGCGAGCAATCAGCCCCAGCATTTT. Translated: CASSMWPGGASNQPQHF.

The CDR3 DNA follows: TGTGCCAGCAGGGCTAGCGGGGGGTGGTACGAGCAGTACTTC. This codes for CASRASGGWYEQYF. The chain links TRBV27 to TRBJ2-7, with TRBD2 matching 11 bases. Looked up from germline, CDR1 is MNHEY and CDR2 is SMNVEV (reference sequence). This CDR3 contains 14 residues. V was clipped by 6 bases and J by 4 bases; unmatched bases: 5.

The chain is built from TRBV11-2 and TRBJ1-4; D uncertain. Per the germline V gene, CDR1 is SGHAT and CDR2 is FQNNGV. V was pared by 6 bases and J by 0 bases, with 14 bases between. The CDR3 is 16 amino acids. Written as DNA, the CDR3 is TGTGCCAGCAGGAAAGTGGGTGCTACAACTAATGAAAAACTGTTTTTT. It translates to CASRKVGATTNEKLFF.